Listed below are T cell receptor beta chains from one sample, sequenced in a study of tumor-infiltrating lymphocytes in primary liver carcinoma. TCRdb analysed the multiplex PCR reads with MiXCR anew, one entry per CDR3 protein. Here the sample spans approximately 330,000 distinct CDR3 sequences, less than 70% being singletons. The sample was peripheral blood. The receptors shown here come from a man aged 35-49 years with primary liver carcinoma and hepatitis B virus infection. Both conserved end residues are part of each CDR3. D genes are given only for firm matches. The size entry is marked missing in some rows and otherwise reads once, few, many or a size class.

CDR3,DNA,D,size,J,V
CASSPGGRSDTEAFF,TGTGCCAGCAGCCCCGGGGGGAGGTCTGACACTGAAGCTTTCTTT,-,-,TRBJ1-1,TRBV5-4
CASSSGLYEQYF,TGTGCCAGCAGTTCGGGACTTTACGAGCAGTACTTC,-,many,TRBJ2-7,TRBV6-5
CASSPPPEAAGYEQFF,TGTGCCAGCAGTCCACCCCCGGAGGCGGCGGGGTATGAGCAGTTCTTC,-,-,TRBJ2-1,TRBV6-2/TRBV6-3
CASTQRLTNTEAFF,TGTGCCAGCACCCAGAGGCTTACCAACACTGAAGCTTTCTTT,-,-,TRBJ1-1,TRBV14
CASSLSGSSYNDQFF,TGTGCCAGCAGCCTTAGTGGGAGCTCCTACAATGACCAGTTCTTC,-,-,TRBJ2-1,TRBV11-1
CASSPGQGNGELFF,TGCGCCAGCAGCCCGGGACAGGGCAACGGGGAGCTGTTTTTT,TRBD1,-,TRBJ2-2,TRBV5-1
CASSLGGTSVNELFF,TGCGCCAGCAGTTTAGGAGGGACTAGCGTAAATGAGCTGTTCTTC,TRBD2,-,TRBJ2-1,TRBV11-2
CASSLGTGISGDLFF,TGCGCCAGCAGCTTGGGGACAGGGATTTCCGGGGACCTGTTTTTT,TRBD1,once,TRBJ2-2,TRBV5-1
CASSYSTSGSYNEQFF,TGTGCCAGCAGTTACTCGACTAGCGGGAGCTACAATGAGCAGTTCTTC,TRBD2,many,TRBJ2-1,TRBV6-5
CASRWRGGMETQYF,TGTGCCAGCAGATGGAGAGGGGGCATGGAGACCCAGTACTTC,TRBD1,-,TRBJ2-5,TRBV28
CASSYSDRYGYTF,TGTGCCAGCAGTTACTCCGACCGGTATGGCTACACCTTC,-,many,TRBJ1-2,TRBV6-5
CASSFAQATGIGELVF,TGTGCCAGCTCTTTCGCGCAGGCCACGGGCATCGGGGAGCTGGTTTTT,-,-,TRBJ2-2,TRBV11-2
CASSDRGLSPLHF,TGTGCCAGCAGTGACAGGGGGCTTTCACCCCTCCACTTT,TRBD1,-,TRBJ1-6,TRBV2
CASSSAGVSGRTYF,TGTGCCAGCAGCTCCGCCGGGGTTAGCGGGAGGACCTACTTC,TRBD2,many,TRBJ2-7,TRBV6-2/TRBV6-3
CASSKSGSSYNEQFF,TGCGCCAGCAGCAAGAGCGGGAGCTCCTACAATGAGCAGTTCTTC,TRBD2,many,TRBJ2-1,TRBV4-3
CASSFRYQETQYF,TGTGCCAGCAGCTTTCGTTACCAAGAGACCCAGTACTTC,-,-,TRBJ2-5,TRBV5-5
CASTFSSQSSYNEQLF,TGTGCCAGCACTTTTTCTAGCCAGAGCTCCTACAATGAGCAGTTGTTC,-,-,TRBJ2-1,TRBV11-2
CTSTPTGQGLYEQYF,TGTACCAGCACACCAACGGGACAGGGTCTATACGAGCAGTACTTC,TRBD1,-,TRBJ2-7,TRBV6-5
CVSSLGTGYSNQPQHF,TGTGTCAGCAGTCTCGGGACAGGGTATAGTAATCAGCCCCAGCATTTT,TRBD1,-,TRBJ1-5,TRBV12-3/TRBV12-4
CTSSILRTSRYEQFF,TGTACCAGCAGCATACTTCGGACCTCGCGGTATGAGCAGTTCTTC,-,-,TRBJ2-1,TRBV11-2
CASSSPAVAENEQYF,TGTGCCAGCAGTTCCCCAGCGGTAGCGGAAAACGAGCAGTACTTC,-,-,TRBJ2-7,TRBV28
CASSSGLAVVETQYF,TGTGCCAGCAGCTCCGGACTAGCTGTTGTAGAGACCCAGTACTTC,TRBD2,few,TRBJ2-5,TRBV5-4
CAISLCEKLFF,TGTGCCATCAGCTTATGTGAAAAACTGTTTTTT,-,once,TRBJ1-4,TRBV11-2
CASSLSSMTGLNTEAFF,TGTGCCAGCAGCTTATCGAGCATGACAGGGCTCAACACTGAAGCTTTCTTT,TRBD1,-,TRBJ1-1,TRBV13
CANSLSRHYNTEAFF,TGTGCCAACAGCTTGTCGAGACACTATAACACTGAAGCTTTCTTT,-,-,TRBJ1-1,TRBV5-6
CASSFGQGATEAFF,TGTGCCAGCAGCTTTGGACAGGGGGCCACTGAGGCTTTCTTT,TRBD1,-,TRBJ1-1,TRBV11-2
CARSLGQHNGQFF,TGTGCCAGAAGCTTAGGACAGCACAATGGGCAGTTCTTC,-,-,TRBJ2-1,TRBV11-3
CASSLDLGEQYF,TGTGCCAGCAGCTTAGATTTGGGGGAGCAGTACTTC,-,many,TRBJ2-7,TRBV11-2
CAISGSKNTGELCF,TGTGCCATCAGCGGGAGTAAGAACACCGGGGAGCTGTGTTTT,-,few,TRBJ2-2,TRBV10-3
CANRKQQGSSTDTQYF,TGTGCCAACAGGAAACAACAGGGGTCCAGCACAGATACGCAGTATTTT,TRBD1,-,TRBJ2-3,TRBV5-4
CASSISWTINYGYTF,TGTGCCAGCAGTATCTCCTGGACAATTAACTATGGCTACACCTTC,-,-,TRBJ1-2,TRBV28
CASSPSTASSNEQFF,TGTGCCAGCAGTCCGAGCACAGCGTCCAGCAATGAGCAGTTCTTC,-,few,TRBJ2-1,TRBV28
CAISEGQGETQHF,TGTGCCATCAGTGAGGGACAAGGAGAGACCCAGCACTTC,-,-,TRBJ2-5,TRBV10-3
CASRHPGQPSREQYF,TGTGCCAGCAGACATCCGGGACAGCCCTCCCGCGAGCAGTACTTC,TRBD1,medium-sized,TRBJ2-7,TRBV11-2
CANSLDRSGSEKLFF,TGTGCCAACAGCTTAGATAGGTCCGGCAGTGAAAAACTGTTTTTT,-,-,TRBJ1-4,TRBV11-2
CASEGGGLTDTQYF,TGTGCCAGCGAAGGCGGGGGTTTGACAGATACGCAGTATTTT,TRBD2,-,TRBJ2-3,TRBV11-1
CAILQGQGLYEQYF,TGCGCCATCCTACAAGGACAGGGGTTATACGAGCAGTATTTC,TRBD1,-,TRBJ2-7,TRBV10-1
CASSSISTDTQYF,TGCGCCAGCAGCTCAATTAGCACAGATACGCAGTATTTT,-,many,TRBJ2-3,TRBV5-1
CACSSGLGEQYF,TGTGCATGCAGCTCAGGACTAGGGGAGCAGTACTTC,TRBD2,-,TRBJ2-7,TRBV11-3
CASSLIQGASYERYF,TGTGCCAGCAGCTTAATACAGGGGGCTTCCTACGAGCGGTACTTC,TRBD1,-,TRBJ2-7,TRBV11-2
CSVWEAGGGNQPQHF,TGCAGCGTTTGGGAGGCGGGGGGTGGCAATCAGCCCCAGCATTTT,-,-,TRBJ1-5,TRBV20-1
CASRTRGRDQVGETQYF,TGTGCCAGCAGAACCAGGGGGAGGGACCAAGTCGGAGAGACCCAGTACTTC,-,few,TRBJ2-5,TRBV6-5
CVSSQDLTGSHTHYF,TGCGTCAGCAGCCAAGACCTTACAGGTTCTCATACGCACTATTTT,-,-,TRBJ2-3,TRBV4-3
CTSSLRRGLEGGVSAEAFF,TGTACCAGCAGCTTAAGGAGGGGTCTAGAGGGTGGGGTCTCGGCTGAAGCTTTCTTT,-,-,TRBJ1-1,TRBV11-2
CAISLGLTKDTQYF,TGTGCCATCAGCTTAGGACTAACGAAAGATACGCAGTATTTT,-,-,TRBJ2-3,TRBV11-2
CASSQDPRAQETQYF,TGCGCTAGTAGCCAAGACCCCAGAGCGCAAGAGACCCAGTACTTC,-,-,TRBJ2-5,TRBV4-1
CARSGDRTRKKEQFF,TGTGCCAGGAGCGGTGACAGGACTAGAAAGAAAGAGCAGTTCTTC,-,-,TRBJ2-1,TRBV11-1
CASSLGGAGGVQNIQYF,TGTGCCAGCAGCTTAGGAGGCGCAGGGGGGGTTCAAAACATTCAGTACTTC,-,-,TRBJ2-4,TRBV7-9
CASSSAGARNTEAFF,TGCGCCAGCAGCTCCGCCGGGGCCCGGAACACTGAAGCTTTCTTT,-,many,TRBJ1-1,TRBV5-1
CASSFRSSGLGQFF,TGTGCCAGCAGTTTTCGGTCTAGCGGCCTCGGGCAGTTCTTC,TRBD2,-,TRBJ2-1,TRBV12-3/TRBV12-4